This entry is about one T cell receptor beta chain. The antigen is not known. These data come from a study of blood T cells in healthy people across ages. Points from the study as a whole: The long-lived group displayed more naive CD4+ cells, plus higher diversity, than the aged donors did.

Trimming left V 4 bases short and J 5 bases short, with 12 bases between. Per the germline V gene, CDR1 is LGHNA and CDR2 is YNFKEQ. The CDR3 loop spans 14 amino acids. The second PCR ran roughly 7 to 11 cycles with a sample-barcoded 5' primer and J-beta primers. Using its own MiXCR run on the 5' RACE reads, TCRdb lists one record per CDR3 protein. Among 650,000 to 1,000,000 distinct CDR3 sequences listed, about 36% were seen once. Isolated PBMCs totaled at least 7 million in each sample. What was sequenced was blood. The source of this sequence is a man younger than 35 in good health. The genes are TRBV4-2 and TRBJ1-5; D unresolved. The CDR3 DNA reads as TGTGCCAGCAGCCTCGAATACGGTGATCAGCCCCAGCATTTT. This translates into CASSLEYGDQPQHF.